These 8 T cell receptor beta chains share one sample of origin, sequenced in a study of T-cell memory formation after mild COVID-19. TCRdb itself ran the 5' RACE reads through MiXCR, one entry per CDR3 protein. Of around 320,000 distinct CDR3 sequences listed, 28% are singletons. The sample consisted of PBMCs or a T cell subset sorted from them (not recorded which). All receptors come from an adult woman who had mild COVID-19 (a few samples of this study predate the infection). Cell type and time point are not known.

The chain couples TRBV5-1 to TRBJ2-7; no firm D call. In germline, CDR1 is SGHRS, CDR2 YFSETQ. Trimming removed 5 bases at V and 0 bases at J, with 9 bases between. There are 13 residues in the CDR3. The CDR3 sequence: CASRHADSYEQYF. CDR3 sequence (DNA): TGCGCCAGCAGACACGCGGACTCCTACGAGCAGTACTTC.

The rearrangement joins TRBV7-6 to TRBJ2-1; D not certain. This CDR3 region has 13 residues. V was pared by 6 bases and J by 7 bases, with 13 bases between. From germline, CDR1 is SGHVS and CDR2 FNYEAQ. Written as DNA, the CDR3 is TGTGCCAGCAGGCCTGGGAATCGAAATGAGCAGTTCTTC. Translation: CASRPGNRNEQFF.

V usage is TRBV6-5 and J usage is TRBJ2-1; D ambiguous. Germline CDR1 is MNHEY and CDR2 is SVGAGI. The CDR3 length is 13 residues. V gave up 2 bases and J gave up 10 bases, with 12 bases separating them. The CDR3 bases are TGTGCCAGCAGTTACAAGCTCCTCGGGGAGCAGTTCTTC. Translating it yields CASSYKLLGEQFF.

The rearrangement joins TRBV4-2 to TRBJ2-5; TRBD1 might be the D (6 bases). Germline CDR1 LGHNA, CDR2 YNFKEQ. Deletions cut 0 bases from V and 4 bases from J, with 15 bases between. There are 16 residues in the CDR3. This CDR3 is CASSQDWTAIVETQYF. Written as DNA, the CDR3 is TGTGCCAGCAGCCAAGATTGGACAGCGATCGTAGAGACCCAGTACTTC.

The sample holds a few counts of this clonotype. This chain connects TRBV30 to TRBJ1-1; no clear D gene. Germline lookup yields CDR1 GTSNPN and CDR2 SVGIG (reference sequence). The V end lost 2 bases, the J end lost 1 base, and 14 bases lay between the germline ends. The CDR3 is made up of 15 amino acids. CDR3 protein: CAWSRFGNPNTEAFF. CDR3 nucleotide sequence: TGTGCCTGGAGTAGGTTTGGGAATCCGAACACTGAAGCTTTCTTT.

The chain is built from TRBV10-3 and TRBJ1-1; D might be TRBD1 (6 bases). Trimming took off 0 bases at V and 7 bases at J, with 12 bases between the two ends. The CDR3 has 14 residues. CDR1 is ENHRY and CDR2 is SYGVKD in the germline V gene. CDR3 residues: CAISESGRDNEAFF. In DNA, the CDR3 is TGTGCCATCAGTGAGTCGGGGAGGGACAATGAAGCTTTCTTT.

This clonotype was counted between two and nine times. V is TRBV12-3 or TRBV12-4 and J is TRBJ2-5; D remains ambiguous. V lost 5 bases and J 5 bases, leaving 9 bases between the germline ends. The CDR3 loop spans 12 amino acids. CDR3 in amino acids: CASSHLGETQYF. As DNA, the CDR3 is TGTGCCAGCAGTCACCTGGGGGAGACCCAGTACTTC.

The rearrangement uses TRBV5-1 and TRBJ2-3, with D perhaps matching TRBD2 (5 bases). The CDR3 is 15 amino acids. Germline-derived CDR1 and CDR2 are SGHRS and YFSETQ. The germline V and J ends were trimmed by 4 bases and 4 bases, with 16 bases remaining between them. Written as DNA, the CDR3 is TGCGCCAGCAGCCCACGGGGTGATCCCCCAGATACGCAGTATTTT. Translating gives CASSPRGDPPDTQYF.